A single sample gave rise to the 25 T cell receptor beta chains below, sequenced in a study of blood T cell repertoires in COVID-19. Produced via immunoSEQ multiplex PCR; TCRdb's table is partial and in-frame only. The sample carries roughly 360,000 clones, roughly four fifths recorded once. The material sequenced was peripheral blood. The receptors were gathered from a human donor with acute or convalescent COVID-19. The donor label of this sample is uncertain.

Here the CDR3 reads CASSLGGAGERNTQYF. The DNA for the CDR3 is TGTGCCAGCAGCTTAGGGGGCGCAGGGGAAAGGAATACGCAGTATTTT. The genes are TRBV7-2 and TRBJ2-3; D is perhaps TRBD1 (6 bases). The CDR3 is made up of 16 amino acids. Between the trimmed V and J ends, which lost 1 base and 7 bases, there was a span of 18 bases. Germline V gives CDR1 SGHTA, CDR2 FQGNSA.

This chain joins TRBV4-1 and TRBJ1-3; maybe TRBD1 (5 bases). Trimming took off 0 bases at V and 4 bases at J, with 16 bases between the two ends. The CDR3 runs 17 residues. Germline V gene sequence: CDR1 MGHRA, CDR2 YSYEKL. The CDR3 coding sequence is TGCGCCAGCAGCCAAGATCGGGGGACCCCGAGCGGAAACACCATATATTTT. Translating gives CASSQDRGTPSGNTIYF.

This clone appeared a single time. The chain recombines TRBV3-1 (or the pseudogene TRBV3-2) with TRBJ2-1; D is uncertain. V was clipped by 4 bases and J by 7 bases, with 11 bases between them. This CDR3 is built from 13 residues. Germline V gives CDR1 LGHDT, CDR2 YNNKEL (reference sequence). In nucleotides, the CDR3 is TGTGCCAGCAGCCCCCTGACTCGTAATGAGCAGTTCTTC. Protein: CASSPLTRNEQFF.

This clone was picked up many times. This sequence joins TRBV5-1 and TRBJ2-5; a weak D match, TRBD2 (6 bases). CDR1 and CDR2 from the germline V gene are SGHRS and YFSETQ. Trimming took 2 bases from V and 5 from J, leaving 16 bases between them. The CDR3 covers 15 residues. The CDR3 DNA reads as TGCGCCAGCAGCTTCAGGACGGCCCGGGGGGAGACCCAGTACTTC. It codes for CASSFRTARGETQYF. Based on the CDR3 plus reference TRBV5-1 and TRBJ2-5, the full variable domain is KAGVTQTPRYLIKTRGQQVTLSCSPISGHRSVSWYQQTPGQGLQFLFEYFSETQRNKGNFPGRFSGRQFSNSRSEMNVSTLELGDSALYLCASSFRTARGETQYFGPGTRLLVL.

There are a few counts of this clone. The chain links TRBV10-2 to TRBJ1-3; TRBD1 matches at 7 bases. The trim removed 8 bases at V and 0 bases at J, leaving 16 bases unmatched. The CDR3 has 18 residues. Germline-derived CDR1 and CDR2 are WSHSY and SAAADI. DNA of the CDR3: TGCGCCAGCCGCTTCCGGGACAGTCTTCACTCCTCTGGAAACACCATATATTTT. Encoded protein: CASRFRDSLHSSGNTIYF.

A few counts support this clone. This chain links TRBV5-1 with TRBJ2-7; 9 bases match TRBD2. CDR1 is SGHRS and CDR2 is YFSETQ in the germline V gene. V was clipped by 0 bases and J by 3 bases; unmatched bases: 7. CDR3 length: 16 amino acids. The CDR3 loop reads CASSLVPGLALYEQYF. The CDR3 coding sequence is TGCGCCAGCAGCTTGGTGCCGGGACTAGCCCTCTACGAGCAGTACTTC.

V and J are TRBV25-1 and TRBJ2-1; D is perhaps TRBD1 (6 bases). The V gene's germline CDR1 is MGHDK and CDR2 SYGVNS. This CDR3 has 14 residues. The V gene lost 5 bases and the J gene lost 4 bases, with 12 bases spanning the gap. CDR3 residues: CASSQGSTYNEQFF. The CDR3, as DNA: TGTGCCAGCAGTCAGGGGTCTACTTACAATGAGCAGTTCTTC.

The table lists this clone with a count of one. The V and J genes are TRBV27 and TRBJ2-7, with TRBD2 matching over 8 bases. Germline CDR1 is MNHEY and CDR2 is SMNVEV (reference sequence). The CDR3 covers 15 residues. Trimming at V came to 8 bases and at J to 3 bases, leaving 12 bases not matched to a gene. This CDR3 is CASWAASGRVYEQYF. The CDR3, as DNA: TGTGCCAGCTGGGCCGCTAGCGGGCGAGTCTACGAGCAGTACTTC.

The V and J genes are TRBV6-5 and TRBJ1-2; TRBD1 is a possible D gene (5 bases). The CDR3 has 16 residues. Germline values: CDR1 MNHEY, CDR2 SVGAGI. Trimming stripped 0 bases from V and 4 bases from J, with 15 bases between. This CDR3 reads CASSYSEAGGTYGYTF. The CDR3 nucleotides are TGTGCCAGCAGTTACTCGGAGGCGGGGGGGACCTATGGCTACACCTTC.

This clone was detected once. This sequence joins TRBV27 and TRBJ1-2, with 8 bases lining up with TRBD1. With 6 bases clipped from V and 3 bases from J, the junction kept 9 bases outside the gene matches. The CDR3 runs to 15 residues. The germline V gene encodes CDR1 MNHEY and CDR2 SMNVEV (reference sequence). This CDR3 is CASSPAGGPYYGYTF. The CDR3 DNA reads as TGTGCCAGCAGCCCTGCAGGGGGCCCTTACTATGGCTACACCTTC.

The rearrangement uses TRBV11-2 and TRBJ2-1; TRBD1 might be the D (6 bases). V was clipped by 1 base and J by 10 bases, with 11 bases between them. This CDR3 is built from 13 residues. CDR1 is SGHAT, CDR2 FQNNGV, per germline. The CDR3 region is CASSLVQGWEQFF. CDR3 DNA: TGTGCCAGCAGCTTAGTACAGGGTTGGGAGCAGTTCTTC.

This chain uses TRBV3-1 (or the pseudogene TRBV3-2) with TRBJ1-1; D ambiguous. Per germline, CDR1 LGHDT and CDR2 YNNKEL (reference sequence). CDR3 length equals 17 residues. Trimming took 0 bases from V and 0 from J, leaving 14 bases between them. CDR3 amino acids: CASSQELAVSLNTEAFF. For the CDR3, the DNA is TGTGCCAGCAGCCAAGAATTGGCGGTCAGTTTGAACACTGAAGCTTTCTTT.

This clone was recorded a few times. The chain is built from TRBV28 and TRBJ2-1, with D possibly TRBD2 on 5 matching bases. Trimming took 11 bases from V and 8 from J, leaving 13 bases between them. The CDR3 contains 11 residues. Per germline, CDR1 MDHEN and CDR2 SYDVKM. The CDR3: CAGASRDEQFF. Written as DNA, the CDR3 is TGTGCCGGCGCCTCGAGGGATGAGCAGTTCTTC.

This chain's CDR3 is CASSSYTGAEKLFF. The CDR3 DNA reads as TGTGCCAGCAGCTCCTATACAGGGGCCGAAAAACTGTTTTTT. This rearrangement joins TRBV7-2 to TRBJ1-4, with TRBD1 matching over 7 bases. Germline CDR1 SGHTA, CDR2 FQGNSA. The V gene end was trimmed by 4 bases and the J gene end by 8 bases; junction bases not matched to a gene: 7. This CDR3 contains 14 residues.

This sequence joins TRBV30 and TRBJ1-5, with D possibly TRBD1 on 5 matching bases. V shed 0 bases and J shed 5 bases, with 11 bases lying between them. This CDR3 has 14 amino acids. Germline CDR1 is GTSNPN and CDR2 is SVGIG (reference sequence). For the CDR3, the DNA is TGTGCCTGGAGTGTGTTCGGGGGGGATCAGCCCCAGCATTTT. Its protein product is CAWSVFGGDQPQHF.

V and J are TRBV28 and TRBJ1-2; the D is unclear. Germline CDR1 is MDHEN and CDR2 is SYDVKM. Trimming removed 2 bases from V and 4 bases from J, with 5 bases in between. The CDR3 length is 12 residues. CDR3 sequence reads: CASSLLTYGYTF. CDR3 DNA sequence: TGTGCCAGCAGTTTACTAACCTATGGCTACACCTTC.

The chain joins TRBV28 to TRBJ2-2; 13 bases agree with TRBD2. The V gene's germline CDR1 is MDHEN and CDR2 SYDVKM. After removal of 6 bases from V and 7 bases from J, the junction contained 11 bases not matched to a gene. CDR3 size: 17 residues. CDR3: CASSANQGLAGHGELFF. Here the CDR3 DNA reads TGTGCCAGCAGCGCCAACCAGGGACTAGCGGGACACGGGGAGCTGTTTTTT. The whole variable domain, remainder taken from reference TRBV28 and TRBJ2-2, is DVKVTQSSRYLVKRTGEKVFLECVQDMDHENMFWYRQDPGLGLRLIYFSYDVKMKEKGDIPEGYSVSREKKERFSLILESASTNQTSMYLCASSANQGLAGHGELFFGEGSRLTVL.

V and J are TRBV15 and TRBJ2-2; possible D gene TRBD2, 6 bases. V was pared by 0 bases and J by 5 bases, with 10 bases between. Germline-derived CDR1 and CDR2 are LNHNV and YYDKDF (reference sequence). The CDR3 is made up of 15 amino acids. The CDR3 here is CATSRDPAGTGELFF. The CDR3 region has the DNA TGTGCCACCAGCAGAGATCCGGCGGGAACCGGGGAGCTGTTTTTT.

J is TRBJ1-5 and V is TRBV29-1; 7 positions match TRBD1. Germline trimming cut 6 bases from V and 5 bases from J; bases unmatched to any gene: 4. The V gene's germline CDR1 is SQVTM and CDR2 ANQGSEA. The CDR3 has 12 residues. The CDR3: CSVSQGHQPQHF. The CDR3, as DNA: TGCAGCGTATCACAGGGGCATCAGCCCCAGCATTTT.

V is TRBV30 and J is TRBJ2-1; D might be TRBD1 (6 bases). The CDR3 consists of 18 residues. V lost 0 bases and J lost 4, with 22 bases in between. Germline-derived CDR1 and CDR2 are GTSNPN and SVGIG (reference sequence). CDR3 bases: TGTGCCTGGAGTGTCCCCTCCTCTGGGGAAGGGGGATACAATGAGCAGTTCTTC. Its translation: CAWSVPSSGEGGYNEQFF. Complete variable domain (other parts from reference TRBV30 and TRBJ2-1): SQTIHQWPATLVQPVGSPLSLECTVEGTSNPNLYWYRQAAGRGLQLLFYSVGIGQISSEVPQNLSASRPQDRQFILSSKKLLLSDSGFYLCAWSVPSSGEGGYNEQFFGPGTRLTVL.

DNA of the CDR3: TGCGCCGTCGGAGCGGGAATTGGCACCGGGGAGCTGTTTTTT. Protein sequence: CAVGAGIGTGELFF. The chain combines TRBV5-1 with TRBJ2-2, with TRBD2 matching over 7 bases. CDR3 length equals 14 residues. Per germline, CDR1 SGHRS and CDR2 YFSETQ. With 10 bases clipped from V and 4 bases from J, the junction kept 10 bases outside the gene matches.

A single count supports this clone. V and J are TRBV6-5 and TRBJ1-2; TRBD1 aligns across 7 bases. Germline trimming cut 5 bases from V and 3 bases from J; bases unmatched to any gene: 6. The V gene's germline CDR1 is MNHEY and CDR2 SVGAGI. The CDR3 runs 14 residues. The CDR3 DNA reads as TGTGCCAGCAGTCTAACAGGGGCGGACTATGGCTACACCTTC. Encoded protein: CASSLTGADYGYTF.

V gene TRBV7-2 combines with J gene TRBJ2-3; the D is unclear. The CDR3 covers 13 residues. Deletions cut 2 bases from V and 2 bases from J, with 5 bases between. Germline V gene sequence: CDR1 SGHTA, CDR2 FQGNSA. The CDR3 spells CASSLQNTDTQYF. The DNA of the CDR3 is TGTGCCAGCAGCTTACAGAACACAGATACGCAGTATTTT.

The CDR3 DNA reads TGTGCCAGCAAGACAGGCAGCACAGATACGCAGTATTTT. It is translated as CASKTGSTDTQYF. The V call is TRBV27, the J call TRBJ2-3; TRBD1 might be the D (6 bases). Germline V lookup: CDR1 MNHEY, CDR2 SMNVEV (reference sequence). This CDR3 comprises 13 residues. The V end lost 7 bases, the J end lost 0 bases, and 8 bases lay between the germline ends.

The chain couples TRBV9 to TRBJ2-7, with TRBD2 matching over 8 bases. Germline V CDR1 and CDR2: SGDLS, YYNGEE. The CDR3 length is 14 residues. Trimming removed 2 bases from V and 3 bases from J; junction bases left unmatched: 4. CDR3 amino acids: CASSVTSGGYEQYF. CDR3 coding DNA: TGTGCCAGCAGCGTTACTAGCGGCGGCTACGAGCAGTACTTC.